Shown below are 31 T cell receptor beta chains from a single sample sequenced in a study of shared clonotypes between healthy human individuals. Produced via immunoSEQ multiplex PCR; TCRdb's table is partial and in-frame only. Among roughly 2 million clones, more than 90% were seen once, and the ten largest hold approximately 0.13%. The sample was naive CD4+ T cells sorted from blood. As to subset: CD45RA+ positively selected. Source of these receptors: a man aged 18 to 30 in good health.

The chain joins TRBV30 to TRBJ2-3, with 13 bases lining up with TRBD2. The CDR3 consists of 17 residues. The germline V gene encodes CDR1 GTSNPN and CDR2 SVGIG (reference sequence). Trimming took 0 bases from V and 4 from J; bases not matched to a gene: 7. CDR3 loop: CAWSVLRTSGGSDTQYF. The CDR3 bases are TGTGCCTGGAGTGTACTAAGGACTAGCGGGGGTTCAGATACGCAGTATTTT.

The rearrangement uses TRBV7-9 and TRBJ2-1; 9 nucleotides agree with TRBD2. Germline CDR1 reads SEHNR; CDR2 reads FQNEAQ (reference sequence). The CDR3 covers 18 residues. With V trimmed by 5 bases and J by 2 bases, 13 bases remained unmatched. The DNA of the CDR3 is TGTGCCAGCAGCCCGGTCGGTGGCGGGGGGGTAACCTACAATGAGCAGTTCTTC. This codes for CASSPVGGGGVTYNEQFF.

The chain employs TRBV5-1 and TRBJ1-1; the D gene is possibly TRBD1 (6 bases). The CDR3 is 14 residues long. The germline gives CDR1 SGHRS, CDR2 YFSETQ. The V and J ends lost 2 bases and 4 bases respectively, with 12 bases between them. The CDR3 here is CASSFGGASTEAFF. CDR3 nucleotide sequence: TGCGCCAGCAGCTTTGGGGGGGCCTCCACTGAAGCTTTCTTT.

The chain couples TRBV18 to TRBJ1-1; a possible D gene is TRBD1 (5 bases). Between the trimmed V and J ends, which lost 4 bases and 1 base, there was a span of 16 bases. Germline V gives CDR1 KGHSH, CDR2 LQKENI. The CDR3 totals 16 residues. CDR3 DNA: TGTGCCAGCTCACTCCCAGGGAGTCTCCCGAACACTGAAGCTTTCTTT. Translation: CASSLPGSLPNTEAFF.

The CDR3 DNA follows: TGTGCCAGCAGCTTAGCGGGAGGGGTACAGCAGCCCCAGCATTTT. Translating it yields CASSLAGGVQQPQHF. The gene calls are TRBV7-2 and TRBJ1-5, with a possible D match to TRBD1 (5 bases). Germline-derived CDR1 and CDR2 are SGHTA and FQGNSA. This CDR3 spans 15 amino acids. Trimming took 0 bases from V and 7 from J, leaving 13 bases between them.

V gene TRBV5-6 combines with J gene TRBJ2-1; 12 positions match TRBD2. The germline CDR1 and CDR2 sequences are SGHDT and YYEEEE. This CDR3 is 15 amino acids long. With V trimmed by 3 bases and J by 3 bases, 1 base remained unmatched. The CDR3 loop reads CASSSTSGSYNEQFF. In nucleotides, the CDR3 is TGTGCCAGCAGCTCGACTAGCGGGAGCTACAATGAGCAGTTCTTC.

The chain carries TRBV6-1 and TRBJ1-6; 12 bases match TRBD1. CDR1 and CDR2 (germline): MNHNS, SASEGT. The CDR3 spans 15 residues. The V and J ends lost 8 bases and 7 bases, in that order; junction bases with no gene match: 6. The CDR3 loop reads CASGTGTGGNSPLHF. In DNA, the CDR3 is TGTGCCAGCGGTACCGGGACAGGGGGCAATTCACCCCTCCACTTT.

This clone was counted a single time. The gene calls are TRBV5-4 and TRBJ2-7, with D maybe TRBD2 (6 bases). Germline assignment: CDR1 SGHNT and CDR2 YYREEE (reference sequence). V was pared by 4 bases and J by 6 bases, with 20 bases between. This CDR3 has 15 amino acids. The CDR3 DNA reads TGTGCCAGCAGCCCCGGGGGTCCGCGGAAGGGCGAGCAGTACTTC. Encoded protein: CASSPGGPRKGEQYF.

The V gene is TRBV2, the J gene TRBJ1-1; TRBD1 matches 8 bases. The CDR3 consists of 14 residues. Germline loops: CDR1 SNHLY, CDR2 FYNNEI. V gave up 3 bases and J gave up 6 bases; unmatched junction bases: 6. The CDR3, as DNA: TGTGCCAGCAGTGAGGACAGGGTGGGGCCTGAAGCTTTCTTT. It codes for CASSEDRVGPEAFF.

V usage is TRBV6-5 and J usage is TRBJ2-7; D may be TRBD1 or TRBD2 (5 bases each). This CDR3 spans 12 amino acids. Germline CDR1 is MNHEY and CDR2 is SVGAGI. CDR3 sequence reads: CASGRRPYEQYF. Written as DNA, the CDR3 is TGTGCTTCGGGACGTCGGCCCTACGAGCAGTACTTC.

The chain couples TRBV13 to TRBJ2-3; TRBD1 matches at 7 bases. Trimming at V came to 4 bases and at J to 0 bases, leaving 7 bases not matched to a gene. CDR3 length: 16 amino acids. CDR1 is PRHDT, CDR2 FYEKMQ, per germline (reference sequence). The CDR3 reads CASSSTQGMSTDTQYF. CDR3 nucleotide sequence: TGTGCCAGCAGCTCAACACAGGGGATGAGCACAGATACGCAGTATTTT.

This chain uses TRBV6-5 with TRBJ1-5, with no clear D. The V end lost 6 bases, the J end lost 5 bases, and 11 bases lay between the germline ends. This CDR3 has 13 amino acids. The V gene's germline CDR1 is MNHEY and CDR2 SVGAGI. The CDR3 loop reads CASSRSVDQPQHF. CDR3 nucleotide sequence: TGTGCCAGCAGCCGATCGGTGGATCAGCCCCAGCATTTT.

This chain connects TRBV9 to TRBJ1-3, with D hard to call. V lost 3 bases and J 0 bases, leaving 1 base between the germline ends. The CDR3 loop spans 12 amino acids. Germline CDR1 reads SGDLS; CDR2 reads YYNGEE. The CDR3, as DNA: TGTGCCAGCAGCGACTCTGGAAACACCATATATTTT. The encoded protein is CASSDSGNTIYF.

CDR3 in DNA: TGTGCCAGAAGATTCGACTTGGGGGATGGCTACACCTTC. The encoded protein is CARRFDLGDGYTF. The chain couples TRBV5-3 to TRBJ1-2; weak D call: TRBD1 (5 bases). TRBV5-3 is noted as an ORF with a role that remains uncertain. With 5 bases removed from V and 6 bases from J, the gap between germline ends came to 14 bases. The CDR3 totals 13 residues.

The chain uses TRBV5-1 and TRBJ2-1, with unresolved D. Trimming pared 0 bases from V and 0 bases from J, leaving 10 bases between. The CDR3 has 16 amino acids. The germline CDR1 and CDR2 sequences are SGHRS and YFSETQ. DNA of the CDR3: TGCGCCAGCAGCTTGGATGGTAGCTCCTCCTACAATGAGCAGTTCTTC. Translated: CASSLDGSSSYNEQFF.

The J gene is TRBJ2-5, the V gene TRBV10-3, with 8 nucleotides matching TRBD1. The CDR3 sequence is 13 residues long. CDR1 is ENHRY and CDR2 is SYGVKD in the germline V gene. V shed 10 bases and J 2 bases; nucleotides not matched to a gene: 6. Here the CDR3 DNA reads TGTGCCAGGCGGACAGGGTATCAAGAGACCCAGTACTTC. Translation: CARRTGYQETQYF.

The genes are TRBV5-1 and TRBJ2-5, with TRBD2 as a possible D gene (5 bases). The CDR3 sequence is 15 residues long. Germline loops: CDR1 SGHRS, CDR2 YFSETQ. Trimming cost V 2 bases and J 2 bases, with 13 bases left between them. The CDR3 DNA sequence: TGCGCCAGCAGCTTCGGGCGGGCTACGCAAGAGACCCAGTACTTC. Its protein product is CASSFGRATQETQYF.

A remark on this clone: This specimen includes other DNA sequences encoding the same CDR3. The chain is built from TRBV11-2 and TRBJ1-5, with a possible D match to TRBD1 (5 bases). This CDR3 spans 14 amino acids. Germline CDR1 is SGHAT and CDR2 is FQNNGV. V lost 5 bases and J 1 base, leaving 9 bases between the germline ends. The CDR3: CASSLGLSNQPQHF. In DNA, the CDR3 is TGTGCCAGCAGCCTGGGACTGAGCAATCAGCCCCAGCATTTT.

This sequence joins TRBV5-6 and TRBJ1-5; tentative D call: TRBD1 (5 bases). This CDR3 has 15 amino acids. The V gene lost 5 bases and the J gene lost 0 bases, with 12 bases spanning the gap. From germline, CDR1 is SGHDT and CDR2 YYEEEE. The CDR3 loop is CASSQGAHSNQPQHF. In nucleotides, the CDR3 is TGTGCCAGCAGTCAAGGGGCCCATAGCAATCAGCCCCAGCATTTT.

A single count supports this clone. The chain links TRBV11-2 to TRBJ2-1; no definite D call. The CDR3 length is 14 residues. CDR1 and CDR2 from the germline V gene are SGHAT and FQNNGV. Trimming took 4 bases from V and 7 from J, leaving 14 bases between them. CDR3 DNA: TGTGCCAGCAGCTACCAGGATTACACAAATGAGCAGTTCTTC. It translates to CASSYQDYTNEQFF. Based on the CDR3 plus reference TRBV11-2 and TRBJ2-1, the full variable domain is EAGVAQSPRYKIIEKRQSVAFWCNPISGHATLYWYQQILGQGPKLLIQFQNNGVVDDSQLPKDRFSAERLKGVDSTLKIQPAKLEDSAVYLCASSYQDYTNEQFFGPGTRLTVL.

This clone was seen just once. CDR3 loop: CASIIKLGPGTQYF. The CDR3 bases are TGTGCCAGCATTATCAAACTAGGTCCGGGGACCCAGTACTTC. V and J are TRBV6-5 and TRBJ2-5; possibly TRBD2 for D (5 bases). The CDR3 spans 14 residues. The ends were cut back, 7 bases at V and 7 bases at J, with 19 bases in the middle. Germline CDR1 MNHEY, CDR2 SVGAGI.

This clone was picked up one time. The chain is built from TRBV5-1 and TRBJ2-1; 7 bases are a match to TRBD1. Germline V lookup: CDR1 SGHRS, CDR2 YFSETQ. The CDR3 is 17 residues long. After removal of 2 bases from V and 6 bases from J, the junction contained 14 bases not matched to a gene. The DNA for the CDR3 is TGCGCCAGCAGCTTTCTCCCCGGGACAGAGATTCTCAATGAGCAGTTCTTC. The encoded protein is CASSFLPGTEILNEQFF.

V usage is TRBV18 and J usage is TRBJ2-1; TRBD2 aligns across 9 bases. The CDR3 is 15 amino acids. V shed 0 bases and J 5 bases; nucleotides not matched to a gene: 2. In germline, CDR1 is KGHSH, CDR2 LQKENI. The CDR3 region has the DNA TGTGCCAGCTCACCACCGGGACTAGCCCACAATGAGCAGTTCTTC. This translates into CASSPPGLAHNEQFF.

The chain links TRBV7-2 to TRBJ1-3; no clear D gene. V lost 3 bases to trimming and J lost 3 bases, with 9 bases between them. CDR1 is SGHTA and CDR2 is FQGNSA in the germline V gene. The CDR3 covers 14 residues. DNA of the CDR3: TGTGCCAGCAGCTTGCAGGAGATTGGAAACACCATATATTTT. It is translated as CASSLQEIGNTIYF.

The chain links TRBV18 to TRBJ2-1; D not resolved. The ends were cut back, 0 bases at V and 9 bases at J, with 9 bases in the middle. Germline values: CDR1 KGHSH, CDR2 LQKENI. The CDR3 length is 13 residues. The CDR3 DNA is TGTGCCAGCTCACCACCGTTGACCCTTGAGCAGTTCTTC. Encoded protein: CASSPPLTLEQFF.

V usage is TRBV7-6 and J usage is TRBJ1-4; no clear D gene. This CDR3 is 13 amino acids long. Germline V gene sequence: CDR1 SGHVS, CDR2 FNYEAQ. Trimming stripped 4 bases from V and 0 bases from J, with 3 bases between. The CDR3 nucleotides are TGTGCCAGCAGCTCACCAACTAATGAAAAACTGTTTTTT. This encodes CASSSPTNEKLFF.

This clone was observed a single time. The J gene is TRBJ2-1, the V gene TRBV5-1, with D possibly matching TRBD2 (6 bases). In germline, CDR1 is SGHRS, CDR2 YFSETQ. The CDR3 has 15 residues. V was cut by 1 base and J by 3 bases, with 11 bases left in between. CDR3 sequence reads: CASSLTGDLYNEQFF. In DNA form, the CDR3 reads TGCGCCAGCAGCTTGACGGGGGACCTCTACAATGAGCAGTTCTTC.

J is TRBJ1-1 and V is TRBV5-1; D gene uncertain. The CDR3 consists of 13 residues. The germline V and J ends were trimmed by 6 bases and 4 bases, with 13 bases remaining between them. In germline, CDR1 is SGHRS, CDR2 YFSETQ. The CDR3 DNA reads TGCGCCAGCAAAGTTTCGGGAGGCACTGAAGCTTTCTTT. This sequence encodes CASKVSGGTEAFF. The entire variable domain, with the rest obtained from reference TRBV5-1 and TRBJ1-1, is as follows: KAGVTQTPRYLIKTRGQQVTLSCSPISGHRSVSWYQQTPGQGLQFLFEYFSETQRNKGNFPGRFSGRQFSNSRSEMNVSTLELGDSALYLCASKVSGGTEAFFGQGTRLTVV.

This sequence joins TRBV7-2 and TRBJ1-2; no firm D call. Germline V gives CDR1 SGHTA, CDR2 FQGNSA. V was pared by 2 bases and J by 4 bases, with 14 bases between. The CDR3 runs to 15 residues. CDR3 loop: CASSLTIEAAYGYTF. Written as DNA, the CDR3 is TGTGCCAGCAGCTTAACGATCGAGGCGGCCTATGGCTACACCTTC. Full variable domain (outside the CDR3, taken from reference TRBV7-2 and TRBJ1-2): GAGVSQSPSNKVTEKGKDVELRCDPISGHTALYWYRQSLGQGLEFLIYFQGNSAPDKSGLPSDRFSAERTGGSVSTLTIQRTQQEDSAVYLCASSLTIEAAYGYTFGSGTRLTVV.

This clone was seen only once. Other DNA sequences from this sample encode an identical CDR3 as well. V usage is TRBV27 and J usage is TRBJ1-1, with D possibly being TRBD1 (6 bases). The germline gives CDR1 MNHEY, CDR2 SMNVEV (reference sequence). CDR3 size: 13 residues. Trimming removed 6 bases at V and 1 base at J, with 9 bases between. The CDR3 reads CASRLGQNTEAFF. CDR3 coding DNA: TGTGCCAGCAGACTGGGACAGAACACTGAAGCTTTCTTT.

This chain connects TRBV7-2 to TRBJ2-1, with 8 bases fitting TRBD1. The CDR3 consists of 15 residues. From germline, CDR1 is SGHTA and CDR2 FQGNSA. With V trimmed by 5 bases and J by 9 bases, 12 bases remained unmatched. CDR3 loop: CASSEGQGAAGEQFF. The CDR3 DNA reads TGTGCCAGCAGCGAAGGTCAGGGGGCGGCTGGTGAGCAGTTCTTC.